These 22 T cell receptor beta chains share one sample of origin, sequenced in a study of neurological immune-mediated disorders. Each CDR3 protein is one row after TCRdb ran MiXCR on the 5' RACE reads. The table records 30,000 to 45,000 distinct CDR3 sequences, around a tenth of them present only once. The sample taken for sequencing was CD4+ T cells from blood. The origin of the receptors is a woman in her twenties or thirties with HTLV-1-associated myelopathy (HAM/TSP).

This clonotype was counted at least ten times. The chain combines TRBV6-5 with TRBJ1-1, with D unresolved. Germline V gene data show CDR1 as MNHEY and CDR2 as SVGAGI. V shed 8 bases and J shed 5 bases, with 15 bases lying between them. The CDR3 sequence is 13 residues long. Written as DNA, the CDR3 is TGTGCCAGCGAGAAGCCTATGGGGACTGAAGCTTTCTTT. Translated, it gives CASEKPMGTEAFF.

This clonotype has at least ten counts. The V gene is TRBV11-2, the J gene TRBJ1-1, with D perhaps TRBD1 (6 bases). Trimming cost V 4 bases and J 8 bases, with 20 bases left between them. Per germline, CDR1 SGHAT and CDR2 FQNNGV. The length of the CDR3 is 15 residues. The CDR3 is CASSSHAGRGSEAFF. The CDR3 DNA is TGTGCCAGCAGCTCACACGCCGGCAGGGGATCCGAAGCTTTCTTT.

At least ten counts were recorded for this clonotype. The chain couples TRBV5-1 to TRBJ2-3; D remains unclear. Between the trimmed V and J ends, which lost 0 bases and 2 bases, there was a span of 13 bases. This CDR3 region has 16 residues. Germline V lookup: CDR1 SGHRS, CDR2 YFSETQ. CDR3 coding DNA: TGCGCCAGCAGCTTGGGATCCCTGGGGAACACAGATACGCAGTATTTT. This translates into CASSLGSLGNTDTQYF. Full variable domain (outside the CDR3, taken from reference TRBV5-1 and TRBJ2-3): KAGVTQTPRYLIKTRGQQVTLSCSPISGHRSVSWYQQTPGQGLQFLFEYFSETQRNKGNFPGRFSGRQFSNSRSEMNVSTLELGDSALYLCASSLGSLGNTDTQYFGPGTRLTVL.

This clonotype was recorded many times. V usage is TRBV18 and J usage is TRBJ2-1; 7 bases are shared with TRBD2. The V segment lost 0 bases and the J segment 8 bases; nucleotides outside the gene matches: 1. The CDR3 covers 13 residues. Per germline, CDR1 KGHSH and CDR2 LQKENI. The CDR3: CASSPPGGDEQFF. As DNA, the CDR3 is TGTGCCAGCTCACCACCGGGAGGGGATGAGCAGTTCTTC.

There are many counts of this clonotype. V and J are TRBV6-5 and TRBJ1-2; D may be TRBD1 (5 bases). The CDR3 spans 14 residues. The V gene lost 5 bases and the J gene lost 5 bases, with 15 bases spanning the gap. CDR1 and CDR2 (germline): MNHEY, SVGAGI. As DNA, the CDR3 is TGTGCCAGCAGTGAAAGCCTCAGGGCATATGGCTACACCTTC. Translation: CASSESLRAYGYTF.

This clonotype was recorded at least ten times. The chain carries TRBV7-2 and TRBJ1-1, with D maybe TRBD1 (6 bases). The germline gives CDR1 SGHTA, CDR2 FQGNSA. This CDR3 has 14 residues. V was clipped by 4 bases and J by 7 bases, with 16 bases between them. This chain's CDR3 is CASSYRAGSDEAFF. The CDR3 DNA reads as TGTGCCAGCAGCTACAGGGCCGGCTCGGATGAAGCTTTCTTT.

This clonotype has a count of ten or more. The V call is TRBV5-1, the J call TRBJ2-1; no clear D. CDR1 SGHRS and CDR2 YFSETQ come from the germline V gene. CDR3 length: 14 amino acids. V was pared by 2 bases and J by 5 bases, with 11 bases between. The CDR3 sequence is CASSFGQENNEQFF. In DNA, the CDR3 is TGCGCCAGCAGCTTCGGCCAGGAAAACAATGAGCAGTTCTTC. Complete variable domain (other parts from reference TRBV5-1 and TRBJ2-1): KAGVTQTPRYLIKTRGQQVTLSCSPISGHRSVSWYQQTPGQGLQFLFEYFSETQRNKGNFPGRFSGRQFSNSRSEMNVSTLELGDSALYLCASSFGQENNEQFFGPGTRLTVL.

This clonotype was recorded at least ten times. The chain uses TRBV27 and TRBJ2-3; D ambiguous. This CDR3 has 13 residues. V lost 3 bases, J lost 3 bases, and 7 bases lay in between. Germline CDR1 MNHEY, CDR2 SMNVEV (reference sequence). This CDR3 is CASSFLKTDTQYF. The CDR3 nucleotides read TGTGCCAGCAGTTTCCTCAAAACAGATACGCAGTATTTT.

This clonotype came up many times. The rearrangement joins TRBV3-1 to TRBJ2-7; D is unresolved. CDR1 and CDR2 (germline): LGHDT, YNNKEL (reference sequence). The CDR3 totals 15 residues. Trimming took off 0 bases at V and 6 bases at J, with 15 bases between the two ends. Here the CDR3 DNA reads TGTGCCAGCAGCCAAGAGAAAAGCTTTCGGGTCGAGCAGTACTTC. It codes for CASSQEKSFRVEQYF.

This rearrangement joins TRBV10-1 to TRBJ1-1; tentatively, D is TRBD1 (6 bases). The germline CDR1 and CDR2 sequences are WNHNN and SYGVQD (reference sequence). This CDR3 region has 14 residues. With 0 bases removed from V and 10 bases from J, the gap between germline ends came to 15 bases. The CDR3 DNA reads TGCGCCAGCAGTGAGTCGCCCGTACAGGGTAGAGCTTTCTTT. Its protein is CASSESPVQGRAFF.

This clonotype has a count of ten or more. The chain carries TRBV20-1 and TRBJ1-1, with D unclear. Germline V lookup: CDR1 DFQATT, CDR2 SNEGSKA (reference sequence). The CDR3 covers 15 residues. The V and J ends lost 4 bases and 0 bases respectively, with 15 bases between them. DNA for the CDR3: TGCAGTGCTATGGACGGGTCAAGATTGAACACTGAAGCTTTCTTT. It encodes CSAMDGSRLNTEAFF.

The table lists this clonotype with many counts. The rearrangement joins TRBV5-1 to TRBJ1-1; perhaps TRBD1 as D (6 bases). The germline V gene encodes CDR1 SGHRS and CDR2 YFSETQ. Trimming cost V 4 bases and J 2 bases, with 12 bases left between them. CDR3 length: 14 amino acids. DNA of the CDR3: TGCGCCAGCAGCCAACGGACAGCAAACACTGAAGCTTTCTTT. This gives the protein CASSQRTANTEAFF. The whole variable domain, filled in from reference TRBV5-1 and TRBJ1-1, reads KAGVTQTPRYLIKTRGQQVTLSCSPISGHRSVSWYQQTPGQGLQFLFEYFSETQRNKGNFPGRFSGRQFSNSRSEMNVSTLELGDSALYLCASSQRTANTEAFFGQGTRLTVV.

This clonotype was observed at least ten times. The rearrangement links TRBV4-1 to TRBJ2-7; possibly TRBD1 for D (5 bases). V was pared by 0 bases and J by 6 bases, with 9 bases between. CDR3 length: 13 amino acids. The germline V gene has CDR1 MGHRA and CDR2 YSYEKL. In nucleotides, the CDR3 is TGCGCCAGCAGCCAAGATTTCAGGGCCGAGCAGTACTTC. It codes for CASSQDFRAEQYF.

This clonotype was picked up many times. The J gene is TRBJ1-2, the V gene TRBV18; D possibly corresponds to TRBD1 (5 bases). Per the germline V gene, CDR1 is KGHSH and CDR2 is LQKENI. The CDR3 is 15 residues long. V lost 0 bases and J lost 3, with 11 bases in between. CDR3 in amino acids: CASSPPLKQDYGYTF. The CDR3 DNA is TGTGCCAGCTCACCACCTTTAAAACAGGACTATGGCTACACCTTC.

This clonotype showed up just a few times. The chain links TRBV30 to TRBJ2-2; D is possibly TRBD1 (6 bases). Germline CDR1 is GTSNPN and CDR2 is SVGIG (reference sequence). V dropped 3 bases and J dropped 6 bases, with 11 bases sitting between them. This CDR3 contains 13 residues. As DNA, the CDR3 is TGTGCCTGGAGAGAAAAGGGGGCCGGGGAGCTGTTTTTT. Amino acid sequence: CAWREKGAGELFF.

Concerning this clonotype: The DNA is omitted, as the CDR3 cannot be located on it reliably, and the CDR3 follows TCRdb's listing. The chain carries TRBV7-2 and TRBJ2-1; the D call in the table, TRBD1, was not verified against the DNA. The length of the CDR3 is 22 amino acids, counting both ends. Germline CDR1 and CDR2: SGHTA and FQGNSA. CDR3 residues: CASSFYICSASRGRGTGYEQFF.

The table lists this clonotype with many counts. The J gene is TRBJ2-7, the V gene TRBV7-8; either TRBD1 or TRBD2 may fit D (6 bases each). Germline V gene data show CDR1 as SGHVS and CDR2 as FQNEAQ. The V end was cut by 1 base, the J end by 3 bases, with 16 bases between. The CDR3 consists of 16 residues. CDR3 amino acids: CASSLVPGADIYEQYF. The CDR3, as DNA: TGTGCCAGCAGCTTAGTTCCGGGGGCGGATATCTACGAGCAGTACTTC.

This clonotype showed up many times. This chain connects TRBV12-3 or TRBV12-4 to TRBJ2-3; no definite D call. V lost 4 bases and J 3 bases, leaving 8 bases between the germline ends. The CDR3 runs to 13 residues. CDR3 region: CASSSTMTDTQYF. As DNA, the CDR3 is TGTGCCAGCAGTTCTACCATGACAGATACGCAGTATTTT.

This clonotype was seen many times. This chain links TRBV29-1 with TRBJ1-1; 8 bases are a match to TRBD1. The CDR3 totals 14 residues. V dropped 5 bases and J dropped 1; count of bases not matched to a gene: 6. Looked up from germline, CDR1 is SQVTM and CDR2 is ANQGSEA. The CDR3 DNA reads TGCAGCGTTTGTGGCCAGGGGGCGAACACTGAAGCTTTCTTT. Residues: CSVCGQGANTEAFF.

In its sample, this clonotype was seen many times. The chain links TRBV3-1 to TRBJ2-1; D is possibly TRBD2 (6 bases). V lost 1 base to trimming and J lost 6 bases, with 13 bases between them. The CDR3 sequence is 15 residues long. The germline V gene encodes CDR1 LGHDT and CDR2 YNNKEL (reference sequence). The CDR3 spells CASSQGRLGVNEQFF. The CDR3 DNA is TGTGCCAGCAGCCAAGGACGACTAGGAGTCAATGAGCAGTTCTTC.

This clonotype has a count of ten or more. J is TRBJ1-1 and V is TRBV5-6, with D perhaps TRBD1 (6 bases). Per germline, CDR1 SGHDT and CDR2 YYEEEE. The CDR3 has 15 amino acids. Trimming took off 4 bases at V and 3 bases at J, with 16 bases between the two ends. Here the CDR3 DNA reads TGTGCCAGCAGCGGTACAGGGAAGCACCACACTGAAGCTTTCTTT. Residues: CASSGTGKHHTEAFF.

In its sample, this clonotype was seen many times. V gene TRBV10-3 combines with J gene TRBJ2-3, with 10 bases lining up with TRBD2. Looked up from germline, CDR1 is ENHRY and CDR2 is SYGVKD. Unmatched junction bases numbered 3, after V lost 3 bases and J lost 0 bases. The CDR3 spans 16 residues. The CDR3: CAISELAGMSTDTQYF. The CDR3 region has the DNA TGTGCCATCAGTGAACTAGCGGGGATGAGCACAGATACGCAGTATTTT.